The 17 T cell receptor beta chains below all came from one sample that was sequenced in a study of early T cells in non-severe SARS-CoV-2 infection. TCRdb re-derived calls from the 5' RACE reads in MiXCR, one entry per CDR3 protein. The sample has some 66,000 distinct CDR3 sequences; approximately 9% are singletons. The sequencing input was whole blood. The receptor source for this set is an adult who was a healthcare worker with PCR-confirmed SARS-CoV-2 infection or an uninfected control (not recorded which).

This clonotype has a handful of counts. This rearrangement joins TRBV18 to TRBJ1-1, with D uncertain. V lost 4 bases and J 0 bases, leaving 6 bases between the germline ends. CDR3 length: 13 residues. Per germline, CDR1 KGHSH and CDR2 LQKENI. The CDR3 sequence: CASSRTVNTEAFF. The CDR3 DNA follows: TGTGCCAGCTCACGGACGGTGAACACTGAAGCTTTCTTT.

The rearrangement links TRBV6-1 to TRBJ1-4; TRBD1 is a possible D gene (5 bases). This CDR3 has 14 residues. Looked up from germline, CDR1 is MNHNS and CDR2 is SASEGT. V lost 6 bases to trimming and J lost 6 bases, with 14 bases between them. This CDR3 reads CASSPSGGYEKLFF. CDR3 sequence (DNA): TGTGCCAGCAGCCCCAGTGGGGGATATGAAAAACTGTTTTTT.

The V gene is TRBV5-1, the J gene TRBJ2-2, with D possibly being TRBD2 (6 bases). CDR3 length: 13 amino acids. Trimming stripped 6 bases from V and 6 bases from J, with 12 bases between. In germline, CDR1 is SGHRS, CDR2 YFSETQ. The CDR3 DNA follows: TGCGCCAGCACCAGGGACTTCCCCGGGGAGCTGTTTTTT. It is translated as CASTRDFPGELFF.

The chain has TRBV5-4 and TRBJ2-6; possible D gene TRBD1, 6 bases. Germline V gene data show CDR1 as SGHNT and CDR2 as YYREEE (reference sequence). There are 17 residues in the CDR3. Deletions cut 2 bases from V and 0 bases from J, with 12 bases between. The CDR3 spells CASSLGQLNSGANVLTF. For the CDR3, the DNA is TGTGCCAGCAGCTTAGGACAGTTAAACTCTGGGGCCAACGTCCTGACTTTC.

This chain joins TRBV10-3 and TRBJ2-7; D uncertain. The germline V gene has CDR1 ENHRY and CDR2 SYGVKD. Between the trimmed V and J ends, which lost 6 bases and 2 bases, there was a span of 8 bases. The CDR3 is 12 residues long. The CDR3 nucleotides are TGTGCCATCAGAGGACCAACCTACGAGCAGTACTTC. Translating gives CAIRGPTYEQYF.

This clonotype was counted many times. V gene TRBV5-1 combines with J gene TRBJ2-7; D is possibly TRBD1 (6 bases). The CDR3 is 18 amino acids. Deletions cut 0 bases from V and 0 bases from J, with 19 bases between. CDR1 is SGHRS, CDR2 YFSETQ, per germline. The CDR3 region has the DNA TGCGCCAGCAGCTTGGGTCCCACAGGGACGACCAGCTCCTACGAGCAGTACTTC. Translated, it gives CASSLGPTGTTSSYEQYF.

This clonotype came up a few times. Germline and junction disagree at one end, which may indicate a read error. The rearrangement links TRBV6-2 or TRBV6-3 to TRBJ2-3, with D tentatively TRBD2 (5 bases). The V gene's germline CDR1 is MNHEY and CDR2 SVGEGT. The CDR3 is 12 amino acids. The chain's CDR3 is CVSKTGYDTQYF. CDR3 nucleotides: TGTGTCAGCAAGACGGGGTACGATACGCAGTATTTT.

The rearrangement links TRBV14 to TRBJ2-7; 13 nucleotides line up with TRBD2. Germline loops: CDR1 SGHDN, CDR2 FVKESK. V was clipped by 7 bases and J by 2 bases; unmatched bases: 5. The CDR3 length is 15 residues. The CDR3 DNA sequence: TGTGCCAGCACCCGAGGGACTAGCGGGACCTACGAGCAGTACTTC. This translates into CASTRGTSGTYEQYF.

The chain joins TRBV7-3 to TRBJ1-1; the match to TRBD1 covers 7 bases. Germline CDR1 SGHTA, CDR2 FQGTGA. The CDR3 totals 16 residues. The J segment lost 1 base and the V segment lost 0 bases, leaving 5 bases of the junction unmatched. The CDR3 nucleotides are TGTGCCAGCAGCTTAACGCCGGACAGGAGGAACACTGAAGCTTTCTTT. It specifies CASSLTPDRRNTEAFF.

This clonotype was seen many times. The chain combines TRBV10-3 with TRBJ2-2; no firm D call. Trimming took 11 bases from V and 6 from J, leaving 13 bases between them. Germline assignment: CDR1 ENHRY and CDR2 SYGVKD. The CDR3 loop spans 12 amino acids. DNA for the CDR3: TGTGCCGCTGGTGACCCTCCCGGGGAGCTGTTTTTT. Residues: CAAGDPPGELFF.

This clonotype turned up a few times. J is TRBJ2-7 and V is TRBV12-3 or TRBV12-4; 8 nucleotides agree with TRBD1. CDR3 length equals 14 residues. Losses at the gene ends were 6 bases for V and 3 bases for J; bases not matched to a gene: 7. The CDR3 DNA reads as TGTGCCAGCAGGCGGACAGGGTCTAACTACGAGCAGTACTTC. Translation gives CASRRTGSNYEQYF.

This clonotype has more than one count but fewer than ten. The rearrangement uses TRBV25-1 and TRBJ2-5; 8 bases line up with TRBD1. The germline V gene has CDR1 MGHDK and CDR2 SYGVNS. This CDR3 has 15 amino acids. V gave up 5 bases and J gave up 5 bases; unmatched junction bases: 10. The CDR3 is CASSIIWTGRETQYF. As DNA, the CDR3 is TGTGCCAGCAGTATCATTTGGACAGGGAGGGAGACCCAGTACTTC. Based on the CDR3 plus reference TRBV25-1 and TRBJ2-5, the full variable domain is EADIYQTPRYLVIGTGKKITLECSQTMGHDKMYWYQQDPGMELHLIHYSYGVNSTEKGDLSSESTVSRIRTEHFPLTLESARPSHTSQYLCASSIIWTGRETQYFGPGTRLLVL.

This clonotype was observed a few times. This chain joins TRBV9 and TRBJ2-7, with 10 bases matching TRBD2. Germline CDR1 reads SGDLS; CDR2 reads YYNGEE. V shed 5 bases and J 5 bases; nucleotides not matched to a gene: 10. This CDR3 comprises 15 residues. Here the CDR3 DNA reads TGTGCCAGCAGTCGACTAGCGGGTCCTTGGGACGAGCAGTACTTC. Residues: CASSRLAGPWDEQYF.

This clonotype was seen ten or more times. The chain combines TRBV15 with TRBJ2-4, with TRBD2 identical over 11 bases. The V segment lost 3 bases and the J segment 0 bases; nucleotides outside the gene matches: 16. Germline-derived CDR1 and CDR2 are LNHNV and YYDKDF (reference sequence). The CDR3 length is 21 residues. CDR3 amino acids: CATSRGPTGTSGFSAKNIQYF. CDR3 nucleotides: TGTGCCACCAGCAGGGGACCGACCGGGACTAGCGGATTTTCAGCCAAAAACATTCAGTACTTC.

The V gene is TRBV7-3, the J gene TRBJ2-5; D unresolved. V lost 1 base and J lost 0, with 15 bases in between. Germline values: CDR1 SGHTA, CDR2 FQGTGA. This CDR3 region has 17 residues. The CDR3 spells CASSLNPPSRHQETQYF. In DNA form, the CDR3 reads TGTGCCAGCAGCTTAAACCCCCCCTCGCGACACCAAGAGACCCAGTACTTC.

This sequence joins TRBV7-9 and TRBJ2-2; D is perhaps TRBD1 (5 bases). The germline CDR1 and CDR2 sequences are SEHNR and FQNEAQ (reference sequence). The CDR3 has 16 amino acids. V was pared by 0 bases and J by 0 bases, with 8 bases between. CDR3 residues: CASSLATAANTGELFF. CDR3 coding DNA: TGTGCCAGCAGCTTAGCGACAGCTGCGAACACCGGGGAGCTGTTTTTT.

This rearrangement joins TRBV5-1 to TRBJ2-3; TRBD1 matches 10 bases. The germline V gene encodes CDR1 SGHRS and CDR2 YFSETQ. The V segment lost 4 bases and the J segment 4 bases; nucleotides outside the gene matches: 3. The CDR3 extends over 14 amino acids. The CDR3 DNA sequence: TGCGCCAGCAGCACCGGACAGGGGGCAGATACGCAGTATTTT. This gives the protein CASSTGQGADTQYF.